Listed here is a single T cell receptor beta chain. Its target is not known. The sample comes from a study of T cell responses to AZD1222 COVID-19 vaccine. Study results and caveats: Nearly half of the spike-specific TCRs reportedly recognize variant regions that carry no mutations.

Assay used: immunoSEQ multiplex PCR; TCRdb lists only in-frame clones, some missing. The sample shows some 140,000 clones, approximately 90% of them seen only once. The CDR3 sequence is 15 residues long. V dropped 3 bases and J dropped 7; count of bases not matched to a gene: 10. Germline CDR1 is LGHNA and CDR2 is YSLEER. The chain carries TRBV4-3 and TRBJ2-3, with 7 bases fitting TRBD2. The receptor comes from an adult in good health. Source: peripheral blood, taken on day 0 of AZD1222 vaccination. The CDR3 here is CASSQGGRVGYTQYF. The CDR3 DNA reads as TGCGCCAGCAGCCAGGGGGGGAGAGTGGGCTATACGCAGTATTTT.